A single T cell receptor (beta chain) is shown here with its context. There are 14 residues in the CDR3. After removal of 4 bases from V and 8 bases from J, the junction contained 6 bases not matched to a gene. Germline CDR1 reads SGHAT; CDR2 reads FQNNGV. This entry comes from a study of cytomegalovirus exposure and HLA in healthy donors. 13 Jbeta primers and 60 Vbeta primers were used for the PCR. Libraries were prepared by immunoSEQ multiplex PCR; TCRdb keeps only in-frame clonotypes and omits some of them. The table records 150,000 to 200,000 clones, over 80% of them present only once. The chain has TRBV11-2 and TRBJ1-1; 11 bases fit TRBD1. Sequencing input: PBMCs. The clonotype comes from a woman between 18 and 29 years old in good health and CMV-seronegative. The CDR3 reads CASSSGTGGFEAFF. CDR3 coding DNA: TGTGCCAGCAGCTCTGGGACAGGGGGTTTCGAAGCTTTCTTT.